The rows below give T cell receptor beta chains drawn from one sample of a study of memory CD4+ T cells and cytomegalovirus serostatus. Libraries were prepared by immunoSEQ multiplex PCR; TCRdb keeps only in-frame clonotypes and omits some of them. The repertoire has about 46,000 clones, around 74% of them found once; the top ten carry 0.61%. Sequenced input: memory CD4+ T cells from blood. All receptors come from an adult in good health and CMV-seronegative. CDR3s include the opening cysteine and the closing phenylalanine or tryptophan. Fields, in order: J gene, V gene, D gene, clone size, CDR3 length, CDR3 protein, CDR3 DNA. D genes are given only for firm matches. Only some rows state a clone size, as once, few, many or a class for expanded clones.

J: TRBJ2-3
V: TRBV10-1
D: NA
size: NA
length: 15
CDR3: CASSESGRVQDTQYF
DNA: TGCGCCAGCAGTGAGTCGGGTAGGGTACAAGATACGCAGTATTTT

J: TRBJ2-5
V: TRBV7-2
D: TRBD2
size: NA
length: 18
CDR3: CASSLYASGGARRETQYF
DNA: TGTGCCAGCAGCTTATATGCTAGCGGGGGGGCTAGGAGGGAGACCCAGTACTTC

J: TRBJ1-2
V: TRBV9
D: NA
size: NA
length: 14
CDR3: CASSVTDSYHGYTF
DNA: TGTGCCAGCAGCGTAACAGACAGCTATCATGGCTACACCTTC

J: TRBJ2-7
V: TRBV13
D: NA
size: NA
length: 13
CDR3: CASRAPTGYEQYF
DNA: TGTGCCAGCAGGGCCCCGACAGGCTACGAGCAGTACTTC

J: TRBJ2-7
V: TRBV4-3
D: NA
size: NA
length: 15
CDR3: CASSQARGRAHEQYF
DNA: TGCGCCAGCAGCCAAGCCCGGGGCAGGGCCCACGAGCAGTACTTC

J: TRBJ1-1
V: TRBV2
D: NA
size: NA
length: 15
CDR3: CASSESGRMNTEAFF
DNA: TGTGCCAGCAGTGAAAGCGGACGGATGAACACTGAAGCTTTCTTT

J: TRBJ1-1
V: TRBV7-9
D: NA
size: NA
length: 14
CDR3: CASSHGAGNTEAFF
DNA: TGTGCCAGCAGCCATGGCGCAGGGAACACTGAAGCTTTCTTT

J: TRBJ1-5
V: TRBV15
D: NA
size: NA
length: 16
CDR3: CATSRGQYNLDQPQHF
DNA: TGTGCCACCAGCAGAGGACAGTATAATCTTGATCAGCCCCAGCATTTT

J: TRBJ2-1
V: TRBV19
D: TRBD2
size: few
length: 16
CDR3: CASTSGARDGGYEQFF
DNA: TGTGCCAGTACTAGCGGGGCCCGAGACGGGGGATATGAGCAGTTCTTC

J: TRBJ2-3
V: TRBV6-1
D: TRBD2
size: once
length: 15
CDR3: CASSTGTSGGDTQYF
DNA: TGTGCCAGCAGTACCGGGACTAGCGGGGGGGATACGCAGTATTTT

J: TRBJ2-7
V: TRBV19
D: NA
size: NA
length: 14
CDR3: CASSIDISLNEQYF
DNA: TGTGCCAGTAGTATCGACATCTCGCTTAACGAGCAGTACTTC

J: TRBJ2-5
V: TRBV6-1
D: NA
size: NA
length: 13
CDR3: CASSETFQETQYF
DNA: TGTGCCAGCAGTGAAACCTTCCAAGAGACCCAGTACTTC

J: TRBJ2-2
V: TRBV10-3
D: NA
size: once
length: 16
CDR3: CAIKGPDRVGIGELFF
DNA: TGTGCCATCAAGGGCCCTGACAGAGTCGGTATCGGGGAGCTGTTTTTT

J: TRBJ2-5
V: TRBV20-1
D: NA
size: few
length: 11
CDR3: CNTRLGETQYF
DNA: TGCAACACTAGGCTAGGAGAGACCCAGTACTTC

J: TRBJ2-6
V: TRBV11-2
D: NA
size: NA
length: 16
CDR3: CASSLERVSGANVLTF
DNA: TGTGCCAGCAGCTTAGAGCGGGTATCCGGGGCCAACGTCCTGACTTTC

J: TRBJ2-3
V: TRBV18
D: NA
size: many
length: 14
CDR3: CASSRGSSTDTQYF
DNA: TGTGCCAGCTCACGAGGTTCTAGCACAGATACGCAGTATTTT

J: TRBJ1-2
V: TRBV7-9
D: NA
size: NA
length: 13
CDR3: CASSTVGLWGYTF
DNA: TGTGCCAGCAGCACTGTAGGACTCTGGGGCTACACCTTC

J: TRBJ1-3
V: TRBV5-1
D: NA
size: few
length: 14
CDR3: CASSLTLSGNTIYF
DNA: TGCGCCAGCAGCTTGACACTCTCTGGAAACACCATATATTTT

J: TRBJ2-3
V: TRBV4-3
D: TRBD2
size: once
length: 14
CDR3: CASSSRGGGDTQYF
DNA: TGCGCCAGCAGCTCGCGGGGGGGCGGAGATACGCAGTATTTT

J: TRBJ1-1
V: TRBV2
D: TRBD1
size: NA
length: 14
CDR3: CASSRTGVNTEAFF
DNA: TGTGCCAGCAGTCGTACAGGGGTGAACACTGAAGCTTTCTTT

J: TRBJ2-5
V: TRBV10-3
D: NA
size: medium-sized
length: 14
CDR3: CAIRGAGQQETQYF
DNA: TGTGCCATCCGGGGGGCGGGTCAACAAGAGACCCAGTACTTC

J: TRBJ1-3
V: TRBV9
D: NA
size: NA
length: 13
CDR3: CASSVGAANTIYF
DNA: TGTGCCAGCAGCGTAGGGGCTGCAAACACCATATATTTT

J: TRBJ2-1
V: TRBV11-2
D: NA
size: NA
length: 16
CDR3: CASSSGEKRVYNEQFF
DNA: TGTGCCAGCAGCTCCGGGGAGAAAAGGGTCTACAATGAGCAGTTCTTC

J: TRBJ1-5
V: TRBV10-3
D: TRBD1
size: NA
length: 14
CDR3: CAIRQGADNQPQHF
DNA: TGTGCCATCAGACAGGGGGCCGACAATCAGCCCCAGCATTTT

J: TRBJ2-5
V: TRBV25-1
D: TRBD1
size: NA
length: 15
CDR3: CASSEPGQGRETQYF
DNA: TGTGCCAGCAGTGAACCGGGACAGGGTAGAGAGACCCAGTACTTC

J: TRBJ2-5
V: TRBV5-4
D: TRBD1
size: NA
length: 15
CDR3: CASSLKGARLETQYF
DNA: TGTGCCAGCAGCTTGAAGGGGGCTAGGTTAGAGACCCAGTACTTC

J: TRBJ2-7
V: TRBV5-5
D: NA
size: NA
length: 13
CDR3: CASSLNRNYEQYF
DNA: TGTGCCAGCAGCTTGAACAGAAACTACGAGCAGTACTTC

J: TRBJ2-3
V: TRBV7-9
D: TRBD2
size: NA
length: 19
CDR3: CASSFGEGFPGLADNTQYF
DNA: TGTGCCAGCAGCTTCGGGGAGGGGTTCCCGGGACTAGCTGACAATACGCAGTATTTT